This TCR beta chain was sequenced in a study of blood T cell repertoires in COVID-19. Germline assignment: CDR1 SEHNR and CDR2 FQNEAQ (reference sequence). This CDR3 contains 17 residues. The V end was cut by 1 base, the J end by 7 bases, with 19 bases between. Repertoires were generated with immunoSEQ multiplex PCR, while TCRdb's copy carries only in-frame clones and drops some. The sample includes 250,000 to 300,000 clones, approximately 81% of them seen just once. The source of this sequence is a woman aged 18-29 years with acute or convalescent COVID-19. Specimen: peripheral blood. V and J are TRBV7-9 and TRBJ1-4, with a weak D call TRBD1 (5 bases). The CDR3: CASSLVGGAHGFEKLFF. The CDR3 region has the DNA TGTGCCAGCAGCTTAGTAGGAGGGGCTCATGGGTTTGAAAAACTGTTTTTT.